This T cell receptor beta chain was sequenced in a study of blood T cell repertoires in COVID-19. In the authors' methods: It was from reference gene primer amplification that nucleated cell counts were estimated. The method was immunoSEQ multiplex PCR; TCRdb's version includes in-frame clones alone and lacks a portion of them. V, J and clone size are taken as reported in that table, and D and trimming were inferred from the DNA itself. The sample consists of 70,000 to 95,000 clones, approximately 85% of them appearing once. Germline CDR1 GTSNPN, CDR2 SVGIG (reference sequence). The ends were cut back, 3 bases at V and 4 bases at J, with 15 bases in the middle. The CDR3 consists of 14 residues.

Input material: peripheral blood. The rearrangement links TRBV30 to TRBJ1-1; D may be TRBD1 (5 bases). This receptor was obtained from an older man with acute or convalescent COVID-19. The CDR3 DNA sequence: TGTGCCTGGAGGGACATAACAGCGGGCACTGAAGCTTTCTTT. Translated, it gives CAWRDITAGTEAFF.